The TCR beta chain described here comes from a study of CD8+CD57+ T cells in acquired aplastic anemia. Across the study: When averaged, DNA from sorted CD4+ and CD8+ cells came to 3 to 4 ug.

Profiles of TCR beta VDJ and CDR3 were generated from a genomic DNA template. In TCRdb, the reads were re-called with MiXCR into one record per CDR3 protein. The data show 150,000 to 200,000 distinct CDR3 sequences, with just over 45% seen just once and about 2.9% held by the top ten. CDR1 is MNHEY and CDR2 is SVGEGT in the germline V gene. After removal of 2 bases from V and 1 base from J, the junction contained 4 bases not matched to a gene. The CDR3 consists of 16 residues. This clonotype appeared many times. No antigen is known for it. Overall study findings and caveats: Patients did not significantly differ from controls in CD8+ Simpson's diversity.

This receptor was identified in a human donor in good health. The sample comprised sorted CD4+, CD8+, or CD8+CD57+ T cells (not recorded which) from PBMCs. The chain employs TRBV6-2 or TRBV6-3 and TRBJ1-2; 10 nucleotides match TRBD1. The CDR3 DNA sequence: TGTGCCAGCAGTTACCGTCGGGACAGGGGTAACTATGGCTACACCTTC. Its translation is CASSYRRDRGNYGYTF.